Presented here are 8 T cell receptor beta chains from one specimen sequenced in a study of shared clonotypes between healthy human individuals. Generated by immunoSEQ multiplex PCR, the TCRdb table keeps only in-frame clones and is missing some. The sample holds some 2 million clones, 85% to 95% seen once. The specimen was naive CD4+ T cells sorted from blood. Subset noted: CD45RA+ positively selected. The receptor set was obtained from a man aged 18 to 30 in good health.

This clone was detected once. The gene calls are TRBV25-1 and TRBJ2-7; D is possibly TRBD1 or TRBD2 (5 bases each). Looked up from germline, CDR1 is MGHDK and CDR2 is SYGVNS. This CDR3 spans 13 amino acids. The V gene lost 4 bases and the J gene lost 6 bases, with 13 bases spanning the gap. The CDR3 is CASSAFGAGEQYF. The CDR3 coding sequence is TGTGCCAGCAGTGCGTTTGGGGCGGGCGAGCAGTACTTC.

This chain joins TRBV27 and TRBJ2-7, with 9 bases identical to TRBD1. J gave up 2 bases and V 9 bases, and 14 bases lay outside the gene matches. This CDR3 comprises 16 residues. Germline V gives CDR1 MNHEY, CDR2 SMNVEV (reference sequence). The CDR3 DNA sequence: TGTGCCAGTCGTCCCGGGACAGGGATAAAAACCTACGAGCAGTACTTC. Translation gives CASRPGTGIKTYEQYF.

This clone was observed a single time. The CDR3: CASSRGDRGQEKLFF. The CDR3 DNA reads as TGTGCCAGCAGTCGGGGGGACAGGGGGCAAGAAAAACTGTTTTTT. The V call is TRBV28, the J call TRBJ1-4, with 12 nucleotides matching TRBD1. The germline V gene encodes CDR1 MDHEN and CDR2 SYDVKM. CDR3 length: 15 amino acids. V lost 5 bases to trimming and J lost 8 bases; unmatched junction nucleotides: 6.

Here the CDR3 reads CASRETGRGYTF. Here the CDR3 DNA reads TGTGCCAGCAGAGAGACAGGGCGAGGCTACACCTTC. This sequence joins TRBV6-1 and TRBJ1-2; 7 bases line up with TRBD1. The junction had 6 bases not matched to a gene; V was cut back by 6 bases and J by 8 bases. Germline V lookup: CDR1 MNHNS, CDR2 SASEGT. The CDR3 loop spans 12 amino acids.

This rearrangement joins TRBV27 to TRBJ1-2; D not certain. The CDR3 covers 14 residues. Germline values: CDR1 MNHEY, CDR2 SMNVEV (reference sequence). The ends were cut back, 6 bases at V and 2 bases at J, with 13 bases in the middle. The CDR3 loop reads CASRTSAGNYGYTF. CDR3 DNA sequence: TGTGCCAGCAGAACCTCGGCAGGAAACTATGGCTACACCTTC.

To note about this clone: A junction boundary mismatches the germline segment, possibly from a read error. The chain couples TRBV4-1 to TRBJ2-4, with TRBD2 matching 14 bases. CDR1 is MGHRA and CDR2 is YSYEKL in the germline V gene. The CDR3 length is 18 residues. The DNA of the CDR3 is TGCGCCGGCAGCCCAGGACTAGCGGGGGGACTAGCCAAAAACATTCAGTACTTC. Translated, it gives CAGSPGLAGGLAKNIQYF.

The chain carries TRBV15 and TRBJ1-4, with unresolved D. The CDR3 loop spans 15 amino acids. V was trimmed by 0 bases and J by 4 bases, leaving 9 bases between them. The germline V gene has CDR1 LNHNV and CDR2 YYDKDF (reference sequence). The CDR3 nucleotides read TGTGCCACCAGCAGAGATTTCGCCCTTAATGAAAAACTGTTTTTT. Encoded protein: CATSRDFALNEKLFF.

The chain carries TRBV20-1 and TRBJ1-5; unclear D gene. The CDR3 runs to 11 residues. V gave up 0 bases and J gave up 11 bases, with 8 bases separating them. From germline, CDR1 is DFQATT and CDR2 SNEGSKA (reference sequence). Here the CDR3 DNA reads TGCAGTGCTAGAGATTTGCAGTCCCAGCATTTT. It yields the protein CSARDLQSQHF.